The 14 T cell receptor beta chains below were found in one sample sequenced in a study of shared clonotypes between healthy human individuals. The method was immunoSEQ multiplex PCR; TCRdb's version includes in-frame clones alone and lacks a portion of them. The sample yields about 2.5 million clones, roughly 90% seen once. Sample: naive CD4+ T cells from PBMCs. The subset is: CD45RA+ positively selected. The receptors derive from a man aged 18 to 35 in good health. Some clones in this sample may be carry-over from other donors' samples.

This chain connects TRBV30 to TRBJ1-6; D not certain. The CDR3 sequence is 12 residues long. Germline CDR1 and CDR2: GTSNPN and SVGIG (reference sequence). Trimming stripped 8 bases from V and 10 bases from J, with 15 bases between. Written as DNA, the CDR3 is TGTGCCCAAGGGTGGTTGGGGTCACCCCTCCACTTT. This translates into CAQGWLGSPLHF.

The V and J genes are TRBV15 and TRBJ2-7, with no clear D. The V end lost 0 bases, the J end lost 0 bases, and 15 bases lay between the germline ends. Germline CDR1 and CDR2: LNHNV and YYDKDF (reference sequence). The CDR3 sequence is 17 residues long. CDR3 DNA sequence: TGTGCCACCAGCAGAGATTGGTTAAGATTTAGCTCCTACGAGCAGTACTTC. Its translation: CATSRDWLRFSSYEQYF.

In its sample, this clone was seen once. The V and J genes are TRBV5-1 and TRBJ1-1; D call uncertain. Deletions cut 5 bases from V and 4 bases from J, with 24 bases between. The CDR3 extends over 17 amino acids. CDR1 and CDR2 (germline): SGHRS, YFSETQ. Here the CDR3 reads CASRPPWGSGAPTEAFF. The CDR3 bases are TGCGCCAGCAGGCCCCCCTGGGGTTCGGGTGCCCCCACTGAAGCTTTCTTT.

V usage is TRBV5-1 and J usage is TRBJ2-3; possibly TRBD1 for D (5 bases). The germline V gene encodes CDR1 SGHRS and CDR2 YFSETQ. There are 14 residues in the CDR3. Trimming shortened V by 3 bases and J by 2 bases, and 10 bases separated the two germline ends. In DNA, the CDR3 is TGCGCCAGCAGCTCCAAGACAGACACAGATACGCAGTATTTT. It specifies CASSSKTDTDTQYF.

The chain uses TRBV28 and TRBJ2-7, with 14 bases fitting TRBD2. The CDR3 sequence is 15 residues long. The ends lost 4 bases at V and 6 bases at J; junction bases unmatched: 5. Germline values: CDR1 MDHEN, CDR2 SYDVKM. CDR3 loop: CASSSPGLAGVEQYF. CDR3 bases: TGTGCCAGCAGTTCCCCGGGACTAGCGGGAGTCGAGCAGTACTTC.

The chain combines TRBV18 with TRBJ1-2; D is undetermined. The CDR3 spans 13 residues. V gave up 7 bases and J gave up 4 bases, with 13 bases separating them. From germline, CDR1 is KGHSH and CDR2 LQKENI. CDR3 DNA sequence: TGTGCCAGCTTCAACACTCGTGGCTATGGCTACACCTTC. The encoded protein is CASFNTRGYGYTF.

The rearrangement joins TRBV11-3 to TRBJ2-1, with D possibly being TRBD2 (5 bases). Trimming took off 4 bases at V and 10 bases at J, with 17 bases between the two ends. This CDR3 is built from 14 residues. Looked up from germline, CDR1 is SGHNT and CDR2 is YENEEA. CDR3 amino acids: CASSSSGSPGEQFF. The CDR3 nucleotides are TGTGCCAGCAGCTCCTCCGGAAGTCCGGGAGAGCAGTTCTTC.

The chain joins TRBV5-1 to TRBJ2-3, with 10 bases matching TRBD2. The CDR3 is made up of 16 amino acids. From germline, CDR1 is SGHRS and CDR2 YFSETQ. V lost 4 bases and J lost 0; bases outside the gene matches: 5. This CDR3 is CASSQGLASSTDTQYF. The CDR3 nucleotides are TGCGCCAGCAGCCAGGGACTAGCGAGTAGCACAGATACGCAGTATTTT.

As for this clone: Other DNA sequences in this sample translate to the same CDR3. The chain couples TRBV28 to TRBJ1-2; 11 nucleotides line up with TRBD1. Germline values: CDR1 MDHEN, CDR2 SYDVKM. Trimming took 6 bases from V and 4 from J; bases not matched to a gene: 4. CDR3 size: 14 residues. Written as DNA, the CDR3 is TGTGCCAGCAGGTCCGGGACAGGGGGCTATGGCTACACCTTC. It translates to CASRSGTGGYGYTF.

This clone was seen only once. V gene TRBV20-1 combines with J gene TRBJ2-1, with 14 bases aligning to TRBD2. Germline lookup yields CDR1 DFQATT and CDR2 SNEGSKA (reference sequence). V lost 5 bases, J lost 14 bases, and 2 bases stayed unmatched. The CDR3 spans 11 residues. CDR3 amino acids: CSAPTSGGEFF. The CDR3 nucleotides are TGCAGTGCTCCGACTAGCGGGGGGGAGTTCTTC.

This clone appeared a single time. The CDR3 DNA reads as TGTGCCAGCAGTACCAACCCCGGACTAGCGGGAGGGTATGAGCAGTTCTTC. It is translated as CASSTNPGLAGGYEQFF. The genes are TRBV28 and TRBJ2-1; 15 bases align to TRBD2. This CDR3 has 17 residues. V lost 5 bases, J lost 8 bases, and 10 bases stayed unmatched. The germline V gene encodes CDR1 MDHEN and CDR2 SYDVKM.

The V gene is TRBV15, the J gene TRBJ1-2, with a possible D match to TRBD1 (5 bases). CDR3 size: 15 residues. With 0 bases removed from V and 1 base from J, the gap between germline ends came to 9 bases. In germline, CDR1 is LNHNV, CDR2 YYDKDF (reference sequence). CDR3 coding DNA: TGTGCCACCAGCAGAGATAAGGGGTTTAACTATGGCTACACCTTC. It codes for CATSRDKGFNYGYTF.

The rearrangement joins TRBV5-4 to TRBJ2-7, with 14 bases matching TRBD2. V gave up 3 bases and J gave up 3 bases; unmatched junction bases: 14. Germline V gives CDR1 SGHNT, CDR2 YYREEE (reference sequence). The CDR3 sequence is 19 residues long. CDR3 nucleotide sequence: TGTGCCAGCAGCTCTACCCTAACCCGGGGACTAGCGGGAGACTACGAGCAGTACTTC. Its protein product is CASSSTLTRGLAGDYEQYF.

The sample holds one count of this clone. Within the sample, other DNA sequences also encode this same CDR3. The genes are TRBV29-1 and TRBJ2-5; 8 bases map to TRBD2. The CDR3 length is 12 residues. Looked up from germline, CDR1 is SQVTM and CDR2 is ANQGSEA. J gave up 5 bases and V 4 bases, and 3 bases lay outside the gene matches. The CDR3 protein is CSVGAGVETQYF. CDR3 DNA: TGCAGCGTTGGAGCGGGAGTCGAGACCCAGTACTTC. Full variable domain (missing parts from reference TRBV29-1 and TRBJ2-5): SAVISQKPSRDICQRGTSLTIQCQVDSQVTMMFWYRQQPGQSLTLIATANQGSEATYESGFVIDKFPISRPNLTFSTLTVSNMSPEDSSIYLCSVGAGVETQYFGPGTRLLVL.